This paragraph covers one T cell receptor beta chain sequence. The entry originates in a study of cytomegalovirus exposure and HLA in healthy donors. In the PCR, 60 Vbeta and 13 Jbeta primers were used. TCRdb's table, derived via immunoSEQ multiplex PCR, lists solely in-frame clones and lacks some. The sample yields about 150,000 clones, 60% to 85% seen once. Sequenced input: PBMCs. The receptor's source is a woman between 45 and 65 years old in good health and CMV-seropositive.

CDR3 nucleotide sequence: TGTGCCAGCAGCTTAGCGTCCGTGAGCGATACGCAGTATTTT. Protein: CASSLASVSDTQYF. The genes are TRBV7-2 and TRBJ2-3; D not certain. The V end was cut by 0 bases, the J end by 6 bases, with 10 bases between. Germline lookup yields CDR1 SGHTA and CDR2 FQGNSA. The length of the CDR3 is 14 residues.